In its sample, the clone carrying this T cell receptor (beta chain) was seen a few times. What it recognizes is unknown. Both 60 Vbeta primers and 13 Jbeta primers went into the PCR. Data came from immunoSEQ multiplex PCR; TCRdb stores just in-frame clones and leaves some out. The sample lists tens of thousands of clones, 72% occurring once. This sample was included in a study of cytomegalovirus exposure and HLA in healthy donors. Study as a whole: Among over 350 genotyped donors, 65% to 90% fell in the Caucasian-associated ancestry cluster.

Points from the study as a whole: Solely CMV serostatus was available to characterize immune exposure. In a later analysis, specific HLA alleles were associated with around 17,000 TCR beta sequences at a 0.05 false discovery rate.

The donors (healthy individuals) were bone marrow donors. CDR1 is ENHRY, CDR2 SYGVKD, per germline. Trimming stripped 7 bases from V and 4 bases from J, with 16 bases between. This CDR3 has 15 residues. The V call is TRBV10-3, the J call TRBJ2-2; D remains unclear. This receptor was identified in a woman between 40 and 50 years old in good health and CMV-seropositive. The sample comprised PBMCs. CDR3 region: CAITVSETSTGELFF. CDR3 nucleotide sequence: TGTGCCATCACGGTCAGCGAAACCAGCACCGGGGAGCTGTTTTTT.